This T cell receptor beta chain was recovered during a study of cytomegalovirus exposure and HLA in healthy donors. Findings and caveats of the study: Cytomegalovirus association was assigned to under 200 TCR beta chains.

Primers: 60 Vbeta forward and 13 Jbeta reverse. The assay was immunoSEQ multiplex PCR, and TCRdb's table has in-frame clones only and misses some. The sample holds 200,000 or so clones, about 90% seen once. V was pared by 5 bases and J by 3 bases, with 11 bases between. CDR1 SGHRS and CDR2 YFSETQ come from the germline V gene. CDR3 length: 13 residues. Regarding this clone: Its antigen is not identified.

The J gene is TRBJ1-1, the V gene TRBV5-1; D perhaps matches TRBD1 (5 bases). This TCR was sampled from a girl in the first two years of life in good health and CMV-seronegative. Material: PBMCs. CDR3 DNA sequence: TGCGCCAGCAGATGGCGGGGGGACACTGAAGCTTTCTTT. Protein product: CASRWRGDTEAFF.